This TCR beta chain was captured in a study of shared T cell receptors in the human thymus. The CDR3 extends over 14 amino acids. The germline V gene encodes CDR1 SQVTM and CDR2 ANQGSEA. Trimming removed 3 bases from V and 2 bases from J; junction bases left unmatched: 3. Profiled with immunoSEQ multiplex PCR; TCRdb holds only in-frame clones, not every one. The table has under 700,000 clones, 75% to 80% seen once. Another study also made use of these data, one on human thymus T cells. This second study says: Having surgery to correct congenital heart defects, healthy Finnish infants acted as the donors. Thymic samples were excised during corrective heart operations. Usage of V and J genes appeared biased in thymic and blood repertoires. Related reports documented highly overlapping thymic repertoires among unrelated individuals.

The sample comprised thymocytes. The chain carries TRBV29-1 and TRBJ1-3; 8 bases line up with TRBD1. This clonotype originated in a boy younger than two with a congenital heart defect. Here the CDR3 reads CSVDIRGPGNTIYF. CDR3 nucleotides: TGCAGCGTTGATATCAGGGGGCCTGGAAACACCATATATTTT.